Presented here are 7 T cell receptor beta chains from one specimen sequenced in a study of T cell responses to AZD1222 COVID-19 vaccine (dated by TCRdb to 2020 to 2023). The sample's time point label is to be understood as: baseline before first vaccination. The library was generated by the immunoSEQ multiplex PCR assay. This immuneACCESS table, as held by TCRdb, lists in-frame sequences with V and J called but not all clones. Of the missing ones, under half trace to an unresolved V gene in checked studies; the others have no known cause. The sample table contains 140,000 or so clones; only one count was recorded for 89% of them. Clones ranked in the top ten supply 4.7% of the sample. The sample here was peripheral blood, taken on day 0 of AZD1222 vaccination. These receptors all stem from an adult in good health.

This clone turned up a few times. The CDR3 region is CASSLVPGGYVFSPLHF. CDR3 DNA sequence: TGTGCCAGCAGCTTAGTGCCAGGGGGCTATGTATTTTCACCCCTCCACTTT. This sequence joins TRBV7-2 and TRBJ1-6; 8 bases match TRBD1. Trimming took 1 base from V and 9 from J; bases not matched to a gene: 11. Looked up from germline, CDR1 is SGHTA and CDR2 is FQGNSA. The CDR3 runs 17 residues.

This clone was counted a single time. The chain has TRBV5-6 and TRBJ1-5; 11 nucleotides line up with TRBD1. With 0 bases clipped from V and 0 bases from J, the junction kept 8 bases outside the gene matches. The CDR3 loop spans 19 amino acids. Germline V gives CDR1 SGHDT, CDR2 YYEEEE. CDR3 bases: TGTGCCAGCAGCTTGGGCACGGGACAGGGGGATGGTAGCAATCAGCCCCAGCATTTT. As protein: CASSLGTGQGDGSNQPQHF.

The chain's CDR3 is CASSPVVEPLHF. The CDR3 DNA follows: TGTGCCAGCAGTCCCGTTGTAGAACCCCTCCACTTT. The chain is built from TRBV6-5 and TRBJ1-6, with D unresolved. In germline, CDR1 is MNHEY, CDR2 SVGAGI. Trimming took off 5 bases at V and 12 bases at J, with 11 bases between the two ends. The CDR3 is 12 residues long.

The chain couples TRBV2 to TRBJ1-4, with D uncertain. The CDR3 spans 16 residues. Trimming left V 5 bases short and J 7 bases short, with 20 bases between. Germline lookup yields CDR1 SNHLY and CDR2 FYNNEI. CDR3 DNA: TGTGCCAGCAGTTTTATTCCGGGCCCCTGGGGTGAAAAACTGTTTTTT. Its protein is CASSFIPGPWGEKLFF.

V usage is TRBV10-1 and J usage is TRBJ2-3; 9 positions match TRBD1. Germline CDR1 and CDR2: WNHNN and SYGVQD (reference sequence). With V trimmed by 2 bases and J by 1 base, 1 base remained unmatched. CDR3 length: 15 amino acids. CDR3 residues: CASSEGDRGTDTQYF. Here the CDR3 DNA reads TGCGCCAGCAGTGAGGGGGACAGGGGCACAGATACGCAGTATTTT.

The chain employs TRBV30 and TRBJ1-6, with 7 positions matching TRBD1. The CDR3 loop spans 15 amino acids. Trimming cost V 4 bases and J 6 bases; bases outside gene matches: 9. Germline loops: CDR1 GTSNPN, CDR2 SVGIG (reference sequence). Here the CDR3 reads CAWTTGVVSNSPLHF. As DNA, the CDR3 is TGTGCCTGGACCACAGGGGTGGTTAGTAATTCACCCCTCCACTTT.

The CDR3 protein is CASSIDGDYEQYF. As DNA, the CDR3 is TGTGCCAGTAGTATCGACGGGGACTACGAGCAGTACTTC. The rearrangement uses TRBV19 and TRBJ2-7, with D tentatively TRBD2 (5 bases). Trimming removed 3 bases at V and 3 bases at J, with 9 bases between. This CDR3 is 13 amino acids long. Per germline, CDR1 LNHDA and CDR2 SQIVND (reference sequence).